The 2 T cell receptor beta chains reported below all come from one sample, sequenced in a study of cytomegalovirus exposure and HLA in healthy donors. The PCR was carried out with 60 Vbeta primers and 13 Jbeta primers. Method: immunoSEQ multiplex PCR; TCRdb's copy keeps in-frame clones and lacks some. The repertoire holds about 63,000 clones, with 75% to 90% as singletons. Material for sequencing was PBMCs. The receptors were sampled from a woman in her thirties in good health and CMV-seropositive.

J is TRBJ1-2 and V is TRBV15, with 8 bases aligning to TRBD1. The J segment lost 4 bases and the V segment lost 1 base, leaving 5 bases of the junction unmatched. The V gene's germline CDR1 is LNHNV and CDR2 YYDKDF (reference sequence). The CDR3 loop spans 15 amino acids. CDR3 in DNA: TGTGCCACCAGCAGAGGACAGGGGATTATCTATGGCTACACCTTC. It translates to CATSRGQGIIYGYTF.

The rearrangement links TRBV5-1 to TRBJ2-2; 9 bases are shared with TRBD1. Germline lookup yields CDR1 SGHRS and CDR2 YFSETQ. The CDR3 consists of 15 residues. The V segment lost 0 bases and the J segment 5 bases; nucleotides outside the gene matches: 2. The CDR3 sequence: CASSLAGQGTGELFF. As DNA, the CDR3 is TGCGCCAGCAGCTTGGCGGGACAGGGAACCGGGGAGCTGTTTTTT.